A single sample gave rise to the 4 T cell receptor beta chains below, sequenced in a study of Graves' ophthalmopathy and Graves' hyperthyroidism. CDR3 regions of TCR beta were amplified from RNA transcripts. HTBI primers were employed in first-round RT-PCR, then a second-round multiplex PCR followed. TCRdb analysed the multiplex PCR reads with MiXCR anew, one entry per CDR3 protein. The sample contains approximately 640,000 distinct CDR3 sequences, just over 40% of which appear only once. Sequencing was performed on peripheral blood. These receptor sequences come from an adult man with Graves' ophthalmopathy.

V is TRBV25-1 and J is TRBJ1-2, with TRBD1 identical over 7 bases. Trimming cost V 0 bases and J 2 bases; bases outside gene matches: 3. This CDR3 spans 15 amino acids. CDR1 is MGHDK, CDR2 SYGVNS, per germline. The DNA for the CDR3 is TGTGCCAGCAGTGAATATACAGGGGACAACTATGGCTACACCTTC. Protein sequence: CASSEYTGDNYGYTF.

CDR3: CASSPERGASYEQYF. DNA for the CDR3: TGTGCCAGCAGCCCGGAGCGGGGGGCCTCCTACGAGCAGTACTTC. This chain uses TRBV10-3 with TRBJ2-7; 9 bases match TRBD2. V dropped 10 bases and J dropped 0; count of bases not matched to a gene: 10. This CDR3 spans 15 amino acids. Germline V lookup: CDR1 ENHRY, CDR2 SYGVKD.

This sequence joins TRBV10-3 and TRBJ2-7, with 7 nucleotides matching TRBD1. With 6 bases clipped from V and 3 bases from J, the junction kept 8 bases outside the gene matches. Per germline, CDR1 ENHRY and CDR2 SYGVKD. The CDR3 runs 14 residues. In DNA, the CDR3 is TGTGCCATCAGCGTAGGACAGGACGGCTACGAGCAGTACTTC. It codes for CAISVGQDGYEQYF.

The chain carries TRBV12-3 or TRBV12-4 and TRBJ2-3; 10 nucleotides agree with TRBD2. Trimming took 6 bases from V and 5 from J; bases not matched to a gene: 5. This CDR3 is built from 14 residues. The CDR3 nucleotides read TGTGCCAGCAGGTCTGGGACTAGCGAAGATACGCAGTATTTT. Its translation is CASRSGTSEDTQYF.